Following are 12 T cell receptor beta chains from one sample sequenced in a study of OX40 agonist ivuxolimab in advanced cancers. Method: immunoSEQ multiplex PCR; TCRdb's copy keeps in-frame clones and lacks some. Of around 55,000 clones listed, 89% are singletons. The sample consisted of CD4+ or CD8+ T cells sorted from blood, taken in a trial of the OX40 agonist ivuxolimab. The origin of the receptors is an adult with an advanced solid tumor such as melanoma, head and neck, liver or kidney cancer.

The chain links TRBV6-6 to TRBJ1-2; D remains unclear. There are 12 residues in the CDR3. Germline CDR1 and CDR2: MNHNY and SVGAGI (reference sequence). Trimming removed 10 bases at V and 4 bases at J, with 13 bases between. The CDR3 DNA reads TGTGCCACCGGACGTCCTCGCTATGGCTACACCTTC. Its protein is CATGRPRYGYTF.

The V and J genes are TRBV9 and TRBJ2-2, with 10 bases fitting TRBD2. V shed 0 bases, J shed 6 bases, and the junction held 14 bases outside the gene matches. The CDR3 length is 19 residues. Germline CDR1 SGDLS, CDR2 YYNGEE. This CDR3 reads CASSVGQEPSGSRSGELFF. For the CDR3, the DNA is TGTGCCAGCAGCGTAGGACAGGAACCTAGCGGGAGTAGGTCCGGGGAGCTGTTTTTT.

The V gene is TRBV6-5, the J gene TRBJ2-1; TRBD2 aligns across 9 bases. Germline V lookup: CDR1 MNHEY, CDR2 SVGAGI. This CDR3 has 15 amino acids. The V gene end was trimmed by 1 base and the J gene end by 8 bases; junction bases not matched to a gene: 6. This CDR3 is CASSYLGSGRYEQFF. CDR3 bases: TGTGCCAGCAGTTACTTGGGTAGCGGGAGATATGAGCAGTTCTTC.

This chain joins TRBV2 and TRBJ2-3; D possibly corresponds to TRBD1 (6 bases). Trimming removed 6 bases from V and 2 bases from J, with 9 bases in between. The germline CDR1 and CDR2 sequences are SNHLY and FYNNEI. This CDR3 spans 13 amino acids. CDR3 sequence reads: CASRGAATDTQYF. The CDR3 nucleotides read TGTGCCAGCAGGGGGGCCGCCACAGATACGCAGTATTTT.

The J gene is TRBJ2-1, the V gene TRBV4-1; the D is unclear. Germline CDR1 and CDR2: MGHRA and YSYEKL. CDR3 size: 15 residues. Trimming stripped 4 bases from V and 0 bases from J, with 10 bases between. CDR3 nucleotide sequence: TGCGCCAGCAGCCGTACAAGCAGCTCCTACAATGAGCAGTTCTTC. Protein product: CASSRTSSSYNEQFF.

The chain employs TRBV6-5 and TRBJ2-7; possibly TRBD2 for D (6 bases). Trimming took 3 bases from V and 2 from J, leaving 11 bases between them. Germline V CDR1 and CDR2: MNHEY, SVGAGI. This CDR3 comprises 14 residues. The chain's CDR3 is CASSYGGITYEQYV. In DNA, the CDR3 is TGTGCCAGCAGTTATGGGGGGATAACCTACGAGCAGTACGTC.

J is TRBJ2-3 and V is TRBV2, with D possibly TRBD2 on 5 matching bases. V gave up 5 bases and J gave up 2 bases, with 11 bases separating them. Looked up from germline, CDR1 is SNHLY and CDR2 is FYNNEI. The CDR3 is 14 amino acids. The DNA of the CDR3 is TGTGCCAGCAGTATAGCGACCTACACAGATACGCAGTATTTT. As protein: CASSIATYTDTQYF.

Here the CDR3 reads CASSLGTGGKQYV. As DNA, the CDR3 is TGTGCCAGCAGCCTAGGGACAGGAGGAAAACAGTACGTC. The V call is TRBV13, the J call TRBJ2-7, with 8 nucleotides matching TRBD1. The germline V gene has CDR1 PRHDT and CDR2 FYEKMQ (reference sequence). This CDR3 has 13 amino acids.

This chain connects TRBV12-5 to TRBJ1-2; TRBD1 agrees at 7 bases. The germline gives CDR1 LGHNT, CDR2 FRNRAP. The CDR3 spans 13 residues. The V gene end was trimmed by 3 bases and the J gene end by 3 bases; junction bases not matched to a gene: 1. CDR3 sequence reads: CASGFDRDYGYTF. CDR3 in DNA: TGTGCTAGTGGTTTCGACAGGGACTATGGCTACACCTTC.

CDR3 sequence: CASSTSGSYEQYF. As DNA, the CDR3 is TGTGCCAGTAGTACTAGCGGGAGTTACGAGCAGTACTTC. The V call is TRBV19, the J call TRBJ2-7; 10 bases are a match to TRBD2. The CDR3 contains 13 residues. In germline, CDR1 is LNHDA, CDR2 SQIVND (reference sequence). V lost 4 bases, J lost 4 bases, and 1 base stayed unmatched.

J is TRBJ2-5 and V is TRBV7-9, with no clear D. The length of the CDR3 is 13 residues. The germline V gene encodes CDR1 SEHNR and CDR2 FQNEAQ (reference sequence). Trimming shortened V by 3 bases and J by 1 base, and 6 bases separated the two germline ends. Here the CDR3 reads CASSFQAQETQYF. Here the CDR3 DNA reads TGTGCCAGCAGCTTTCAGGCCCAAGAGACCCAGTACTTC.

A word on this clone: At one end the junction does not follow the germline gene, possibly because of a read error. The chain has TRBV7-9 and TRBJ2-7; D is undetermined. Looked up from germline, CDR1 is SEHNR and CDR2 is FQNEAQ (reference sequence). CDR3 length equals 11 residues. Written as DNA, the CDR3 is TGTGCCAGCAGCTTAGCGGGCATAATTAGCTTC. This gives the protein CASSLAGIISF.